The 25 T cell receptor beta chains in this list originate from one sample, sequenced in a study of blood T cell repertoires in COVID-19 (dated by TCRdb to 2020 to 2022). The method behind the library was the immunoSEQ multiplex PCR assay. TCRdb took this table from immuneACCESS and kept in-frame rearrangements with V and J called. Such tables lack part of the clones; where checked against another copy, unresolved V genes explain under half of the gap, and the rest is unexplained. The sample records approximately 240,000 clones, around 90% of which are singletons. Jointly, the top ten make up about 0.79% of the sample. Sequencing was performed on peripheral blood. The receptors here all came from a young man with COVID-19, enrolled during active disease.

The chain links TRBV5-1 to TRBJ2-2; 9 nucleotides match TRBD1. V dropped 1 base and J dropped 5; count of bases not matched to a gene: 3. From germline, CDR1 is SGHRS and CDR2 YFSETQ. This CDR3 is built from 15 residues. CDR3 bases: TGCGCCAGCAGCTTGACGACAGGGGGGACCGGGGAGCTGTTTTTT. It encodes CASSLTTGGTGELFF.

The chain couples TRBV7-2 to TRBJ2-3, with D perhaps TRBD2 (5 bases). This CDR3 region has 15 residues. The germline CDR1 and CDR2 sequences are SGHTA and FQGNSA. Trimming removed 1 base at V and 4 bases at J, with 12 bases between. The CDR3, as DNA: TGTGCCAGCAGCTTAGGCTCCCCGCGGGCAGATACGCAGTATTTT. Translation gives CASSLGSPRADTQYF.

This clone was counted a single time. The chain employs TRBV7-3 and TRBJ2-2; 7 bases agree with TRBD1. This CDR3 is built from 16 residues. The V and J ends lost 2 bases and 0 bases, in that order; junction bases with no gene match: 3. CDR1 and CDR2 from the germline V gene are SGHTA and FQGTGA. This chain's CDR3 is CASSLVGGSNTGELFF. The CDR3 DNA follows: TGTGCCAGCAGCTTAGTAGGGGGCTCGAACACCGGGGAGCTGTTTTTT.

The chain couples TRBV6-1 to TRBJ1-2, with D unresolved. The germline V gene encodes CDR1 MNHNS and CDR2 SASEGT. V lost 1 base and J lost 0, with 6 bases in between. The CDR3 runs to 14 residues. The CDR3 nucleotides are TGTGCCAGCAGTGAAGAACATTCTAACTATGGCTACACCTTC. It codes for CASSEEHSNYGYTF.

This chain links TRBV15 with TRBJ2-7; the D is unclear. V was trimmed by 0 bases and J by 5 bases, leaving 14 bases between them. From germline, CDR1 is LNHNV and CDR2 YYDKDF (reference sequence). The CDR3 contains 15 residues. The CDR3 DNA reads TGTGCCACCAGCAGAGATCGGCAGGCCGTCCACGAGCAGTACTTC. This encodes CATSRDRQAVHEQYF.

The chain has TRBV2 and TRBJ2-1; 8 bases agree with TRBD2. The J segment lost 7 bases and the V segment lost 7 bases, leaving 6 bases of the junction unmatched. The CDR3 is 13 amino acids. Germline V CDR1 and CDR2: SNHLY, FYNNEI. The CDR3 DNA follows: TGTGCCAGCAACGGGGGGGCCGATAATGAGCAGTTCTTC. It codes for CASNGGADNEQFF.

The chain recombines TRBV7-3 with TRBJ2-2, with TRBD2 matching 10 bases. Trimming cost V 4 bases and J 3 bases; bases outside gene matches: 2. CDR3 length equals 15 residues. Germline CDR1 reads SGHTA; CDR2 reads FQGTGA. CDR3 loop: CASSSTSGYTGELFF. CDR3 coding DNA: TGTGCCAGCAGCTCGACTAGCGGGTACACCGGGGAGCTGTTTTTT.

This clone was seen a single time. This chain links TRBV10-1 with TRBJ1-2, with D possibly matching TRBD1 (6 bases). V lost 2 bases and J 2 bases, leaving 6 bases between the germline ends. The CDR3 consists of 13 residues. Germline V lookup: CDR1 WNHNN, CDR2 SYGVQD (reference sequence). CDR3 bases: TGCGCCAGCAGTGAGGGGACAAACTATGGCTACACCTTC. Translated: CASSEGTNYGYTF.

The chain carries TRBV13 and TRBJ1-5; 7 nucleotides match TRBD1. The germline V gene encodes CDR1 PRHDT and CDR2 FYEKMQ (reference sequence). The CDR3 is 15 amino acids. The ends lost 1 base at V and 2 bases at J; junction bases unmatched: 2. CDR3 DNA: TGTGCCAGCAGCTTAGCAGGGGGAGGCAATCAGCCCCAGCATTTT. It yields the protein CASSLAGGGNQPQHF.

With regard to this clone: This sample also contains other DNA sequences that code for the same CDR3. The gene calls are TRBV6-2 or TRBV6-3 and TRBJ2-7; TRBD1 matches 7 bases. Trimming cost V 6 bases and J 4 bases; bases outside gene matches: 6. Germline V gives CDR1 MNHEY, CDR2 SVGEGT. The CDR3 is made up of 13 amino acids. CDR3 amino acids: CASSRTGDYEQYF. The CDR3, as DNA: TGTGCCAGCAGCCGTACAGGGGATTACGAGCAGTACTTC.

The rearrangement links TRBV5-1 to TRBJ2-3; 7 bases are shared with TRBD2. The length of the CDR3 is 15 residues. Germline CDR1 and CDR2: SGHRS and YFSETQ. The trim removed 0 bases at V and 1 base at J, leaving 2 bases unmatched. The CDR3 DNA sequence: TGCGCCAGCAGCTTGGCCACTAGCGGCACAGATACGCAGTATTTT. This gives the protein CASSLATSGTDTQYF.

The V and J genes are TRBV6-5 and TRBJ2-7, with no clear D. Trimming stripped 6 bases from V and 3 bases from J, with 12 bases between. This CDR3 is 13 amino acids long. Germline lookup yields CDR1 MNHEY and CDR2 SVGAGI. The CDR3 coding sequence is TGTGCCAGCAGGCCTTCGACACGCTACGAGCAGTACTTC. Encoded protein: CASRPSTRYEQYF.

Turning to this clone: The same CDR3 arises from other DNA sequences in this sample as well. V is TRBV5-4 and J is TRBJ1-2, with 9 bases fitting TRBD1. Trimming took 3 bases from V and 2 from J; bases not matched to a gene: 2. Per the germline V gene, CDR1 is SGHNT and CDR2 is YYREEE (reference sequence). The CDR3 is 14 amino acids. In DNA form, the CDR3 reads TGTGCCAGCAGCTCCGGACAGGGGAACTATGGCTACACCTTC. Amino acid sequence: CASSSGQGNYGYTF.

This chain's CDR3 is CASSSSDRGNEKLFF. As DNA, the CDR3 is TGTGCCAGCAGCTCCTCGGACAGGGGGAATGAAAAACTGTTTTTT. This rearrangement joins TRBV9 to TRBJ1-4; 10 bases are a match to TRBD1. Trimming cost V 4 bases and J 5 bases; bases outside gene matches: 5. CDR1 and CDR2 (germline): SGDLS, YYNGEE. The CDR3 totals 15 residues.

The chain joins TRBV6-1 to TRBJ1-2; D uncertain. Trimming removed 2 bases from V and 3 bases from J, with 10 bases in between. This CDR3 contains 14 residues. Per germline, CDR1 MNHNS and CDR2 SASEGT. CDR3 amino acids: CASSETRVDYGYTF. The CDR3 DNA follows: TGTGCCAGCAGTGAAACCCGGGTTGACTATGGCTACACCTTC.

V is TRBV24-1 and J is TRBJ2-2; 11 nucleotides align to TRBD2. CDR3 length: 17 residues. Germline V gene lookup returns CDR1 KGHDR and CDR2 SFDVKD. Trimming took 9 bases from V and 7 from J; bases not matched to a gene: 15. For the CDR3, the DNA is TGTGCCACCGGCTCGTCTAGCGGGGGGCCTCGGGACGGGGAGCTGTTTTTT. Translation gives CATGSSSGGPRDGELFF.

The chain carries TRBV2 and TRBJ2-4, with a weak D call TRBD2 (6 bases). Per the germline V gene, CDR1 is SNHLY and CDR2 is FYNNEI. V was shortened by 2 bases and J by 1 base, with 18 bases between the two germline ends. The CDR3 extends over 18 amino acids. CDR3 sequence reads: CASSERVVQRVAKNIQYF. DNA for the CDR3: TGTGCCAGCAGTGAAAGGGTGGTTCAGCGGGTGGCCAAAAACATTCAGTACTTC.

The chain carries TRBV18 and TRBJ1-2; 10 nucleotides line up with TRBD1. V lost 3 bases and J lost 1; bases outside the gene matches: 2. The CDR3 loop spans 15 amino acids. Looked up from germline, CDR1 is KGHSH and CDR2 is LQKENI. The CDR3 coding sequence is TGTGCCAGCTCACCCGGGACAGGGGTTAACTATGGCTACACCTTC. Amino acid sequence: CASSPGTGVNYGYTF. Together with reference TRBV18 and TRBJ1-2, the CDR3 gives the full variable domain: NAGVMQNPRHLVRRRGQEARLRCSPMKGHSHVYWYRQLPEEGLKFMVYLQKENIIDESGMPKERFSAEFPKEGPSILRIQQVVRGDSAAYFCASSPGTGVNYGYTFGSGTRLTVV.

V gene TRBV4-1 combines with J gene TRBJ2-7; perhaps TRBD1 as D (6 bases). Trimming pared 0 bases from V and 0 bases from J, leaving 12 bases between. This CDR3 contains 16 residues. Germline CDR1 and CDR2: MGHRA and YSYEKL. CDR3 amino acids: CASSQDATGFSYEQYF. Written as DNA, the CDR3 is TGCGCCAGCAGCCAAGATGCGACAGGCTTCTCCTACGAGCAGTACTTC.

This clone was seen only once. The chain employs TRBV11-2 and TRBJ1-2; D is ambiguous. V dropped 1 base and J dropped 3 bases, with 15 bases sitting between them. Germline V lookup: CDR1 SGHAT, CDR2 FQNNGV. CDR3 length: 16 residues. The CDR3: CASSLAVIDTDYGYTF. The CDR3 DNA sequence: TGTGCCAGCAGCTTAGCGGTGATCGACACAGACTATGGCTACACCTTC.

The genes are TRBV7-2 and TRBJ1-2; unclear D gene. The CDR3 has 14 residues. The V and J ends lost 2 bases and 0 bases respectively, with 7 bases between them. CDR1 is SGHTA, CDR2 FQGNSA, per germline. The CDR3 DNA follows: TGTGCCAGCAGCTTACTAACAGCTAACTATGGCTACACCTTC. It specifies CASSLLTANYGYTF.

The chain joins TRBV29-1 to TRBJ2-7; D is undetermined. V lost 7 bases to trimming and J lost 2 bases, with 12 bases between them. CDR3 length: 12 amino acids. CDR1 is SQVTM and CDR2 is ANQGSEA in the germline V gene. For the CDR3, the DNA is TGCAGCGCCGGAGACGCTGCCTACGAGCAGTACTTC. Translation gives CSAGDAAYEQYF.

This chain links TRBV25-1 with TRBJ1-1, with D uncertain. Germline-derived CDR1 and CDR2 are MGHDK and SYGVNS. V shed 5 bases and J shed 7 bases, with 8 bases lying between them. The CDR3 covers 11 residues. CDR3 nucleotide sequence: TGTGCCAGCAGTTCGCCCTATGAAGCTTTCTTT. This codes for CASSSPYEAFF.

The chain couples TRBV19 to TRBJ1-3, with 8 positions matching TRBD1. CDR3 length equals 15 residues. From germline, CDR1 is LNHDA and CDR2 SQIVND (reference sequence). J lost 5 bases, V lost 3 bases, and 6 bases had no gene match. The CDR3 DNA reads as TGTGCCAGTAGTATCCAGAGACAGGGGAGAAACACCATATATTTT. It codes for CASSIQRQGRNTIYF. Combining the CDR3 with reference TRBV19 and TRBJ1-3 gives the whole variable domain DGGITQSPKYLFRKEGQNVTLSCEQNLNHDAMYWYRQDPGQGLRLIYYSQIVNDFQKGDIAEGYSVSREKKESFPLTVTSAQKNPTAFYLCASSIQRQGRNTIYFGEGSWLTVV.

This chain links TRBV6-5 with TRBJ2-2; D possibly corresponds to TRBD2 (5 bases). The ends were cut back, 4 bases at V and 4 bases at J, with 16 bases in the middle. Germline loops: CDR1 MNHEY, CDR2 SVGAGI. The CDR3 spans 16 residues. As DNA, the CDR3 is TGTGCCAGCAGTTTGCGGGCCGGCAGTCCCACCGGGGAGCTGTTTTTT. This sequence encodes CASSLRAGSPTGELFF.